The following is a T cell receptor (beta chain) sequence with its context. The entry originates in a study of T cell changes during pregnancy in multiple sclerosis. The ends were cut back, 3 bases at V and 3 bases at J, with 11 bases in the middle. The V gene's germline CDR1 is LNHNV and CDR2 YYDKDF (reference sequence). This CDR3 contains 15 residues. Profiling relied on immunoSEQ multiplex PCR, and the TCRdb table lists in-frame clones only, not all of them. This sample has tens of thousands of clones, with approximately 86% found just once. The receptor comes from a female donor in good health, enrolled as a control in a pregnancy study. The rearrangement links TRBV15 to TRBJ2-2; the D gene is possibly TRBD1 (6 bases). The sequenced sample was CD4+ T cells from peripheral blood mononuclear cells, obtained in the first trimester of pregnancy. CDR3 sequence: CATSRHRADTGELFF. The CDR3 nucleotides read TGTGCCACCAGCAGGCACAGGGCCGACACCGGGGAGCTGTTTTTT.